This is a list of T cell receptor beta chains from one sample in a study of cytomegalovirus exposure and HLA in healthy donors. Using immunoSEQ multiplex PCR, the repertoire was profiled, and TCRdb retains in-frame clones only, with some absent. Its clone listing holds approximately 120,000 clones. The material sequenced was PBMCs. These receptors all stem from a young man in good health and CMV-seronegative. CDR3s include the opening cysteine and the closing phenylalanine or tryptophan.

TRBV28,TRBJ2-1,CASSLIVAVRYNEQFF
TRBV7-2,TRBJ2-1,CASSRLREVKMEQFF
TRBV30,TRBJ1-5,CAWSDVDSNQPQHF
TRBV9,TRBJ1-6,CASSATGDSYTLHF
TRBV6-6,TRBJ2-7,CASSRTSGEQYF
TRBV14,TRBJ2-7,CASSQQVLYEQYF
TRBV4-2,TRBJ2-1,CASSQSGRTSGSNEQFF
TRBV21-1,TRBJ2-7,CASNVSGPYEQYF
TRBV28,TRBJ2-7,CASSLLPGTGSYEQYF
TRBV4-1,TRBJ1-3,CASSLIQGASGNTIYF
TRBV29-1,TRBJ1-3,CSVDEAPGSSGNTIYF
TRBV19,TRBJ1-1,CASSIEGTGGALNTEAFF
TRBV5-4,TRBJ1-1,CASSPGQGEKYTEAFF
TRBV27,TRBJ2-3,CASSPWRETTDTQYF
TRBV27,TRBJ2-1,CASSTPTGGVDNEQFF
TRBV29-1,TRBJ1-5,CSVANDRDFQGPQHF
TRBV7-9,TRBJ2-5,CASSFPSGAGRAQETQYF
TRBV11-1,TRBJ2-1,CASRLKVTGVGHNEQFF
TRBV5-4,TRBJ2-7,CASSQERTSGKQYF
TRBV30,TRBJ2-7,CAWSGGQSYEQYF
TRBV7-9,TRBJ1-1,CASSTLGQGGTEAFF
TRBV11-3,TRBJ2-1,CASSLGGGGQQFF
TRBV7-3,TRBJ1-1,CASSWGRNTEAFF
TRBV5-1,TRBJ2-1,CASSLAGTINSYNEQFF